The rows below give T cell receptor beta chains drawn from one sample of a study of T cells in Graves' hyperthyroidism and ophthalmopathy. MiXCR, applied by TCRdb to the multiplex PCR reads, yields one record per CDR3 protein. The data hold under 400,000 distinct CDR3 sequences, with 13% to 15% observed a single time. Sequenced material: blood. These TCRs come from a woman aged 55-69 years with Graves' ophthalmopathy. Both conserved end residues are part of each CDR3. The D gene is left open where the match is weak. A row's size may be missing; if present it is once, few, many or a size class.

j_call,d_call,v_call,clone_size,cdr3_aa,cdr3_nt
TRBJ2-7,.,TRBV18,many,CASSPPSPDYEQYF,TGTGCCAGCTCACCACCGTCCCCAGACTACGAGCAGTACTTC
TRBJ2-3,.,TRBV29-1,.,CSVEVVRGTQYF,TGCAGCGTTGAAGTAGTCCGGGGTACGCAGTATTTT
TRBJ2-7,.,TRBV12-5,few,CASGLPGISYEQYF,TGTGCTAGTGGTCTCCCGGGGATATCCTACGAGCAGTACTTC
TRBJ2-1,.,TRBV12-3/TRBV12-4,.,CASSTTGSSYNEQSF,TGTGCCAGCAGTACCACCGGGAGCTCCTACAATGAGCAGTCCTTC
TRBJ2-5,.,TRBV7-9,many,CASSPKELLQETQYF,TGTGCCAGCAGCCCCAAGGAACTTTTACAAGAGACCCAGTACTTC
TRBJ2-3,TRBD2,TRBV6-1,many,CATPGTSGSETSTDTQYF,TGTGCCACCCCCGGGACTAGCGGGAGTGAGACTAGCACAGATACGCAGTATTTT
TRBJ2-7,.,TRBV20-1,few,CSASQAYEQYF,TGCAGTGCCTCCCAAGCCTACGAGCAGTACTTC
TRBJ1-1,TRBD1,TRBV5-1,few,CASSYGTDSNTEAFF,TGCGCCAGCAGCTACGGGACAGACTCGAACACTGAAGCTTTCTTT
TRBJ2-7,.,TRBV19,.,CASRPYSGSEQYF,TGTGCCAGCAGACCTTACTCAGGGTCAGAGCAGTACTTC
TRBJ2-7,TRBD1,TRBV27,many,CASSLISGTGMTNEQYF,TGTGCCAGCAGCCTAATTTCCGGGACAGGGATGACAAACGAGCAGTACTTC
TRBJ2-3,TRBD2,TRBV20-1,many,CSARDSGRADTQYF,TGCAGTGCTAGAGACAGCGGGAGAGCAGATACGCAGTATTTT
TRBJ2-1,.,TRBV20-1,many,CSARDTGGFRNEQFF,TGCAGTGCTAGGGATACCGGTGGGTTTAGGAATGAGCAGTTCTTC
TRBJ2-7,.,TRBV28,many,CASSLAGTPGSYEQYF,TGTGCCAGCAGTTTGGCTGGGACCCCCGGCTCCTACGAGCAGTACTTC
TRBJ2-5,.,TRBV27,many,CASSPLRTQETQYF,TGTGCCAGCAGTCCCCTTAGGACCCAAGAGACCCAGTACTTC
TRBJ2-1,TRBD1,TRBV29-1,few,CSVGGDRGSNEQFF,TGCAGCGTTGGGGGGGACAGGGGAAGCAATGAGCAGTTCTTC
TRBJ2-2,TRBD1,TRBV24-1,.,CATSDRDRRPGELFF,TGTGCCACCAGTGACCGGGACAGGAGGCCCGGGGAGCTGTTTTTT
TRBJ2-7,.,TRBV10-2,few,CASSAGGNSYEQYF,TGCGCCAGCAGTGCTGGCGGTAACTCCTACGAGCAGTACTTC